The clone carrying this T cell receptor (beta chain) was found once. These data belong to a study of CD8 T cells in Susac syndrome. The authors reverse transcribed roughly 0.5 to 1 ug RNA with random hexamers. TCRdb recomputed calls from the immunoSEQ multiplex PCR reads with MiXCR, one row per CDR3 protein. The sample gives 150,000 to 250,000 distinct CDR3 sequences, over 90% of which show up once; 0.093% is in the top ten. The receptor comes from a human donor with multiple sclerosis. The specimen sequenced was CD4+ T cells from PBMCs.

CDR3 protein: CASSPRTSGIYEQYF. CDR3 bases: TGTGCCAGCAGTCCCCGGACTAGCGGGATCTACGAGCAGTACTTC. The chain combines TRBV12-3 or TRBV12-4 with TRBJ2-7, with 12 bases matching TRBD2. CDR3 length: 15 amino acids. V lost 5 bases and J lost 3; bases outside the gene matches: 5.